Shown below are 27 T cell receptor beta chains from a single sample sequenced in a study of T cell responses to AZD1222 COVID-19 vaccine. The method was immunoSEQ multiplex PCR; TCRdb's version includes in-frame clones alone and lacks a portion of them. This sample has 130,000 to 150,000 clones, with more than 80% found just once. Sequencing used peripheral blood, obtained on day 0 of AZD1222 vaccination. Source of these receptors: an adult in good health.

The rearrangement links TRBV10-3 to TRBJ1-2; 9 nucleotides align to TRBD1. Germline trimming cut 6 bases from V and 1 base from J; bases unmatched to any gene: 6. The CDR3 contains 15 residues. Germline CDR1 ENHRY, CDR2 SYGVKD. CDR3 in amino acids: CAIRGTGRHNYGYTF. CDR3 coding DNA: TGTGCCATCAGAGGGACAGGGAGGCATAACTATGGCTACACCTTC.

The chain combines TRBV6-4 with TRBJ2-3, with 9 positions matching TRBD2. CDR1 is MRHNA and CDR2 is SNTAGT in the germline V gene. Trimming took 2 bases from V and 0 from J; bases not matched to a gene: 6. This CDR3 has 17 residues. CDR3 nucleotide sequence: TGTGCCAGCAGTGACAGGACTAGCGTCTGTAGCACAGATACGCAGTATTTT. This gives the protein CASSDRTSVCSTDTQYF.

The V call is TRBV10-2, the J call TRBJ1-6; 9 nucleotides line up with TRBD1. Germline V CDR1 and CDR2: WSHSY, SAAADI. CDR3 length: 13 amino acids. The J segment lost 9 bases and the V segment lost 6 bases, leaving 3 bases of the junction unmatched. Here the CDR3 DNA reads TGCGCCAGCAGCCGGACAGGGGTTTCACCCCTCCACTTT. Protein sequence: CASSRTGVSPLHF.

The chain is built from TRBV6-5 and TRBJ2-3; 9 positions agree with TRBD1. Looked up from germline, CDR1 is MNHEY and CDR2 is SVGAGI. V was clipped by 7 bases and J by 3 bases; unmatched bases: 2. The CDR3 is 13 residues long. In DNA, the CDR3 is TGTGCCAGCAAAGGGACAGGGACAGATACGCAGTATTTT. Its translation is CASKGTGTDTQYF.

This rearrangement joins TRBV5-4 to TRBJ1-2, with 7 bases identical to TRBD1. J was trimmed by 6 bases and V by 4 bases; bases with no gene match: 9. Per the germline V gene, CDR1 is SGHNT and CDR2 is YYREEE (reference sequence). This CDR3 contains 14 residues. The CDR3 nucleotides are TGTGCCAGCAGCCCTCGACAGGGTACGCATGGCTACACCTTC. Translated, it gives CASSPRQGTHGYTF. Drawing the rest from reference TRBV5-4 and TRBJ1-2, the complete variable domain is ETGVTQSPTHLIKTRGQQVTLRCSSQSGHNTVSWYQQALGQGPQFIFQYYREEENGRGNFPPRFSGLQFPNYSSELNVNALELDDSALYLCASSPRQGTHGYTFGSGTRLTVV.

This clone was recorded once. The chain is built from TRBV5-4 and TRBJ2-7; no firm D call. Trimming left V 0 bases short and J 3 bases short, with 4 bases between. CDR3 length: 12 residues. The germline V gene encodes CDR1 SGHNT and CDR2 YYREEE (reference sequence). In DNA, the CDR3 is TGTGCCAGCAGCTTGGGTTACTACGAGCAGTACTTC. This translates into CASSLGYYEQYF.

Only one count was recorded for this clone. This chain uses TRBV4-2 with TRBJ1-3; D gene unclear. V shed 3 bases and J shed 0 bases, with 12 bases lying between them. Per germline, CDR1 LGHNA and CDR2 YNFKEQ. This CDR3 has 16 residues. Here the CDR3 reads CASSHPNPSSGNTIYF. The CDR3 DNA reads TGTGCCAGCAGCCACCCAAACCCGAGCTCTGGAAACACCATATATTTT.

This clone appeared once. This chain links TRBV5-5 with TRBJ2-5; possibly TRBD1 or TRBD2 for D (5 bases each). This CDR3 is built from 15 residues. V lost 4 bases and J lost 4, with 17 bases in between. Germline assignment: CDR1 SGHKS and CDR2 YYEKEE (reference sequence). The CDR3 loop reads CASSPGAAGRETQYF. The CDR3 DNA is TGTGCCAGCAGCCCCGGGGCAGCAGGGCGAGAGACCCAGTACTTC.

This chain uses TRBV15 with TRBJ1-2; D remains ambiguous. V dropped 5 bases and J dropped 7 bases, with 14 bases sitting between them. There are 13 residues in the CDR3. Germline CDR1 is LNHNV and CDR2 is YYDKDF (reference sequence). DNA for the CDR3: TGTGCCACCAGCCGGATAGCGAGTGGTGGCTACACCTTC. Translation gives CATSRIASGGYTF.

CDR3 nucleotide sequence: TGTGCCAGCAGCCCGCGGGAGCCCCAAGAGACCCAGTACTTC. It is translated as CASSPREPQETQYF. The chain uses TRBV11-1 and TRBJ2-5; 7 bases fit TRBD2. J lost 1 base, V lost 5 bases, and 4 bases had no gene match. The germline gives CDR1 SGHAT, CDR2 FQDESV (reference sequence). The CDR3 is made up of 14 amino acids. The full variable domain, completed using reference TRBV11-1 and TRBJ2-5, is EAEVAQSPRYKITEKSQAVAFWCDPISGHATLYWYRQILGQGPELLVQFQDESVVDDSQLPKDRFSAERLKGVDSTLKIQPAELGDSAMYLCASSPREPQETQYFGPGTRLLVL.

The genes are TRBV5-1 and TRBJ1-5; D is uncertain. CDR3 length equals 15 residues. The germline V and J ends were trimmed by 4 bases and 0 bases, with 11 bases remaining between them. CDR1 is SGHRS and CDR2 is YFSETQ in the germline V gene. CDR3: CASSPDGYSNQPQHF. CDR3 bases: TGCGCCAGCAGCCCGGACGGATATAGCAATCAGCCCCAGCATTTT. The complete variable domain, with remaining parts taken from reference TRBV5-1 and TRBJ1-5, reads KAGVTQTPRYLIKTRGQQVTLSCSPISGHRSVSWYQQTPGQGLQFLFEYFSETQRNKGNFPGRFSGRQFSNSRSEMNVSTLELGDSALYLCASSPDGYSNQPQHFGDGTRLSIL.

The genes are TRBV24-1 and TRBJ1-2; D is unresolved. CDR1 and CDR2 from the germline V gene are KGHDR and SFDVKD. The CDR3 consists of 13 residues. Trimming shortened V by 8 bases and J by 8 bases, and 17 bases separated the two germline ends. The CDR3 sequence is CATTLTPPRGYTF. DNA for the CDR3: TGTGCCACCACCTTGACACCTCCGCGAGGCTACACCTTC.

V and J are TRBV3-1 (or the pseudogene TRBV3-2) and TRBJ1-1; unclear D gene. Germline CDR1 reads LGHDT; CDR2 reads YNNKEL (reference sequence). CDR3 length equals 14 residues. The V end lost 4 bases, the J end lost 3 bases, and 12 bases lay between the germline ends. The CDR3: CASSLTQSHTEAFF. The CDR3 nucleotides read TGTGCCAGCAGCCTCACTCAATCGCACACTGAAGCTTTCTTT.

The chain couples TRBV2 to TRBJ1-5; TRBD1 aligns across 8 bases. Trimming took 7 bases from V and 1 from J; bases not matched to a gene: 6. CDR1 SNHLY and CDR2 FYNNEI come from the germline V gene. This CDR3 comprises 15 residues. The CDR3 nucleotides read TGTGCCAGCACCTCGGACAGGGTGAGCAATCAGCCCCAGCATTTT. As protein: CASTSDRVSNQPQHF.

The chain links TRBV4-1 to TRBJ1-1, with 8 nucleotides matching TRBD1. With V trimmed by 3 bases and J by 1 base, 4 bases remained unmatched. CDR3 length: 15 residues. The V gene's germline CDR1 is MGHRA and CDR2 YSYEKL. CDR3 nucleotides: TGCGCCAGCAGCCACCGACAGGGGCAGAACACTGAAGCTTTCTTT. Its translation is CASSHRQGQNTEAFF.

The rearrangement links TRBV7-8 to TRBJ1-2, with TRBD1 as a possible D gene (5 bases). V gave up 0 bases and J gave up 8 bases, with 13 bases separating them. Germline V CDR1 and CDR2: SGHVS, FQNEAQ. The CDR3 length is 14 residues. The CDR3 loop reads CASSLAGRVVGYTF. The CDR3, as DNA: TGTGCCAGCAGCTTAGCGGGACGGGTGGTAGGCTACACCTTC.

The chain joins TRBV28 to TRBJ1-6, with TRBD1 as a possible D gene (5 bases). CDR3 length equals 13 residues. The germline V and J ends were trimmed by 6 bases and 13 bases, with 16 bases remaining between them. CDR1 is MDHEN and CDR2 is SYDVKM in the germline V gene. CDR3 protein: CASRGTGGDPLHF. CDR3 coding DNA: TGTGCCAGCAGAGGGACCGGGGGGGATCCCCTCCACTTT.

The chain couples TRBV20-1 to TRBJ2-2; D is unresolved. The germline gives CDR1 DFQATT, CDR2 SNEGSKA (reference sequence). The CDR3 loop spans 12 amino acids. Deletions cut 3 bases from V and 7 bases from J, with 9 bases between. The CDR3 protein is CSASLWGGELFF. For the CDR3, the DNA is TGCAGTGCTAGTTTGTGGGGCGGGGAGCTGTTTTTT.

This clone was seen a single time. This chain joins TRBV11-2 and TRBJ2-7; D is unclear. The germline CDR1 and CDR2 sequences are SGHAT and FQNNGV. The CDR3 runs 15 residues. V lost 1 base and J lost 2, with 12 bases in between. CDR3 residues: CASSLGSSSAYEQYF. The CDR3 DNA sequence: TGTGCCAGCAGCTTAGGGTCGTCGAGCGCCTACGAGCAGTACTTC.

The chain employs TRBV10-3 and TRBJ1-1; no definite D call. In germline, CDR1 is ENHRY, CDR2 SYGVKD. This CDR3 region has 13 residues. V was clipped by 3 bases and J by 4 bases, with 9 bases between them. CDR3 amino acids: CAISDLGSTEAFF. The CDR3 region has the DNA TGTGCCATCAGTGATCTGGGAAGCACTGAAGCTTTCTTT.

The genes are TRBV19 and TRBJ1-5; TRBD1 matches 7 bases. Germline V gene lookup returns CDR1 LNHDA and CDR2 SQIVND (reference sequence). The V gene end was trimmed by 4 bases and the J gene end by 0 bases; junction bases not matched to a gene: 6. This CDR3 spans 16 amino acids. Written as DNA, the CDR3 is TGTGCCAGTAGTAGGGACAGACCTTATAGCAATCAGCCCCAGCATTTT. It is translated as CASSRDRPYSNQPQHF.

This clone has a single count. The chain carries TRBV7-6 and TRBJ2-2; 10 bases are shared with TRBD1. With V trimmed by 3 bases and J by 4 bases, 2 bases remained unmatched. Germline assignment: CDR1 SGHVS and CDR2 FNYEAQ. The CDR3 spans 15 residues. CDR3 DNA sequence: TGTGCCAGCAGCTTTAGGACAGGGGGCACCGGGGAGCTGTTTTTT. This gives the protein CASSFRTGGTGELFF.

The chain couples TRBV7-3 to TRBJ2-3; no clear D. CDR1 is SGHTA and CDR2 is FQGTGA in the germline V gene. The CDR3 contains 15 residues. V lost 7 bases and J 0 bases, leaving 14 bases between the germline ends. CDR3 in amino acids: CASTPGGRSTDTQYF. The CDR3, as DNA: TGTGCCAGCACCCCCGGCGGTCGGAGCACAGATACGCAGTATTTT.

CDR3 region: CASNMKGVTGELFF. CDR3 sequence (DNA): TGTGCCAGCAATATGAAGGGGGTCACCGGGGAGCTGTTTTTT. This chain joins TRBV25-1 and TRBJ2-2; TRBD1 might be the D (6 bases). Trimming took 7 bases from V and 4 from J, leaving 13 bases between them. Germline V lookup: CDR1 MGHDK, CDR2 SYGVNS. This CDR3 contains 14 residues.

The rearrangement uses TRBV19 and TRBJ1-2, with unresolved D. This CDR3 is 13 amino acids long. Germline-derived CDR1 and CDR2 are LNHDA and SQIVND (reference sequence). Trimming stripped 6 bases from V and 8 bases from J, with 16 bases between. For the CDR3, the DNA is TGTGCCAGTAGCTCGGCTGCGGGTGGCGGCTACACCTTC. Protein sequence: CASSSAAGGGYTF.

This clone was seen only a few times. The genes are TRBV9 and TRBJ1-2, with D tentatively TRBD1 (6 bases). The V gene's germline CDR1 is SGDLS and CDR2 YYNGEE. CDR3 length equals 17 residues. The V end was cut by 0 bases, the J end by 5 bases, with 20 bases between. This CDR3 is CASSVETRWGAGYGYTF. The CDR3, as DNA: TGTGCCAGCAGCGTAGAGACCAGGTGGGGGGCTGGGTATGGCTACACCTTC.

This clone appeared a few times. This rearrangement joins TRBV3-1 (or the pseudogene TRBV3-2) to TRBJ1-5; TRBD1 might be the D (6 bases). V was shortened by 4 bases and J by 5 bases, with 9 bases between the two germline ends. The CDR3 is 13 amino acids. The germline CDR1 and CDR2 sequences are LGHDT and YNNKEL (reference sequence). DNA of the CDR3: TGTGCCAGCAGCCGGGACACCTATCAGCCCCAGCATTTT. It is translated as CASSRDTYQPQHF.